One and the same sample provided the 17 T cell receptor beta chains below, sequenced in a study of cytomegalovirus exposure and HLA in healthy donors. A multiplex PCR was run with 60 Vbeta primers and 13 Jbeta primers. Clones were sequenced by immunoSEQ multiplex PCR, and TCRdb holds only the in-frame ones, with some missing. The specimen's table records approximately 110,000 clones. The sample taken for sequencing was PBMCs. The source of these receptors is a man between 25 and 39 years old in good health and CMV-seronegative.

V and J are TRBV14 and TRBJ2-1; D gene uncertain. V shed 2 bases and J shed 8 bases, with 13 bases lying between them. The germline V gene encodes CDR1 SGHDN and CDR2 FVKESK. The CDR3 is 14 residues long. This CDR3 is CASSQPGHPHEQFF. The DNA for the CDR3 is TGTGCCAGCAGCCAACCTGGCCACCCCCATGAGCAGTTCTTC.

The chain combines TRBV5-4 with TRBJ2-2, with D possibly being TRBD1 (6 bases). CDR3 length equals 14 residues. V lost 0 bases and J 6 bases, leaving 9 bases between the germline ends. The germline V gene has CDR1 SGHNT and CDR2 YYREEE (reference sequence). The CDR3 coding sequence is TGTGCCAGCAGCTTGGAAACAGGGCCCGGGGAGCTGTTTTTT. As protein: CASSLETGPGELFF.

The genes are TRBV10-1 and TRBJ2-7; 12 nucleotides line up with TRBD2. Germline CDR1 reads WNHNN; CDR2 reads SYGVQD (reference sequence). The CDR3 runs 17 residues. The V gene end was trimmed by 7 bases and the J gene end by 4 bases; junction bases not matched to a gene: 14. The CDR3 spells CASTDRLAGVFQYEQYF. The CDR3, as DNA: TGCGCCAGCACCGACCGACTAGCGGGGGTATTTCAATACGAGCAGTACTTC.

This chain joins TRBV2 and TRBJ1-6; TRBD1 might be the D (6 bases). This CDR3 is built from 13 residues. Germline loops: CDR1 SNHLY, CDR2 FYNNEI. The V and J ends lost 7 bases and 7 bases respectively, with 11 bases between them. The CDR3 DNA is TGTGCCAGCACCGGGACAAGGAATTCACCCCTCCACTTT. Protein sequence: CASTGTRNSPLHF.

The V and J genes are TRBV25-1 and TRBJ2-7; 10 bases map to TRBD2. V was clipped by 5 bases and J by 5 bases; unmatched bases: 12. This CDR3 is built from 16 residues. Germline lookup yields CDR1 MGHDK and CDR2 SYGVNS. In DNA, the CDR3 is TGTGCCAGCAGTCCCTGGACTAGCGGCGGGGGGCACGAGCAGTACTTC. Its protein is CASSPWTSGGGHEQYF.

This chain links TRBV30 with TRBJ1-1; D call uncertain. Germline-derived CDR1 and CDR2 are GTSNPN and SVGIG (reference sequence). V lost 1 base and J lost 10, with 22 bases in between. The CDR3 extends over 15 amino acids. The CDR3, as DNA: TGTGCCTGGAGTGCCCCAAGGGTCGGGGTTCGAGGAGCTTTCTTT. As protein: CAWSAPRVGVRGAFF.

The chain has TRBV16 and TRBJ1-2; tentative D call: TRBD1 (6 bases). The CDR3 totals 16 residues. V gave up 2 bases and J gave up 6 bases, with 19 bases separating them. Germline lookup yields CDR1 KGHSY and CDR2 FQNENV. The CDR3 bases are TGTGCCAGCAGCCAAGTCACTTTCGGGACACTAAATGGCTACACCTTC. Its translation: CASSQVTFGTLNGYTF.

This chain links TRBV29-1 with TRBJ1-1; weak D call: TRBD1 (6 bases). V lost 4 bases and J 11 bases, leaving 23 bases between the germline ends. Germline values: CDR1 SQVTM, CDR2 ANQGSEA. CDR3 size: 14 residues. This chain's CDR3 is CSVVGGPVFSRAFF. The CDR3 coding sequence is TGCAGCGTTGTGGGGGGGCCGGTCTTCTCACGGGCTTTCTTT.

The chain joins TRBV27 to TRBJ2-1, with 7 positions matching TRBD1. The CDR3 totals 16 residues. Germline CDR1 MNHEY, CDR2 SMNVEV (reference sequence). V gave up 4 bases and J gave up 0 bases; unmatched junction bases: 6. In DNA form, the CDR3 reads TGTGCCAGCAGTTCTATCCGGGACAGCTCCTACAATGAGCAGTTCTTC. It encodes CASSSIRDSSYNEQFF.

V and J are TRBV7-2 and TRBJ1-5; maybe TRBD1 (6 bases). CDR3 size: 16 residues. The germline gives CDR1 SGHTA, CDR2 FQGNSA. Trimming removed 3 bases from V and 0 bases from J, with 12 bases in between. CDR3 nucleotides: TGTGCCAGCAGCTTGGGGACACTTAATAGCAATCAGCCCCAGCATTTT. Translation: CASSLGTLNSNQPQHF. The entire variable domain, with the rest obtained from reference TRBV7-2 and TRBJ1-5, is as follows: GAGVSQSPSNKVTEKGKDVELRCDPISGHTALYWYRQSLGQGLEFLIYFQGNSAPDKSGLPSDRFSAERTGGSVSTLTIQRTQQEDSAVYLCASSLGTLNSNQPQHFGDGTRLSIL.

V and J are TRBV7-9 and TRBJ2-5, with 8 bases fitting TRBD1. V lost 4 bases, J lost 3 bases, and 4 bases stayed unmatched. Germline-derived CDR1 and CDR2 are SEHNR and FQNEAQ (reference sequence). There are 14 residues in the CDR3. This CDR3 is CASSSRTGKETQYF. CDR3 in DNA: TGTGCCAGCAGCTCCCGGACAGGGAAAGAGACCCAGTACTTC.

The genes are TRBV5-4 and TRBJ1-1; D may be TRBD1 (5 bases). V dropped 0 bases and J dropped 6 bases, with 9 bases sitting between them. This CDR3 has 13 residues. CDR1 and CDR2 (germline): SGHNT, YYREEE (reference sequence). CDR3 in DNA: TGTGCCAGCAGCTTGGAGGGGTTCTCTGAAGCTTTCTTT. Translated, it gives CASSLEGFSEAFF.

The V call is TRBV2, the J call TRBJ2-7; TRBD1 agrees at 10 bases. The CDR3 is made up of 14 amino acids. The J segment lost 6 bases and the V segment lost 4 bases, leaving 6 bases of the junction unmatched. Germline V CDR1 and CDR2: SNHLY, FYNNEI. The CDR3 region is CASSVTGGQGEQYF. The CDR3 DNA sequence: TGTGCCAGCAGTGTGACAGGGGGCCAGGGCGAGCAGTACTTC.

The V gene is TRBV10-3, the J gene TRBJ1-2; D unclear. CDR3 length equals 13 residues. Germline V gene lookup returns CDR1 ENHRY and CDR2 SYGVKD. Trimming cost V 0 bases and J 8 bases, with 10 bases left between them. CDR3 nucleotides: TGTGCCATCAGTGAGTCAGGAGGGCAAGGCTACACCTTC. This encodes CAISESGGQGYTF.

The chain joins TRBV7-9 to TRBJ2-3; 7 nucleotides align to TRBD1. CDR3 length: 16 amino acids. With V trimmed by 0 bases and J by 6 bases, 9 bases remained unmatched. Germline V gene data show CDR1 as SEHNR and CDR2 as FQNEAQ (reference sequence). CDR3 sequence (DNA): TGTGCCAGCAGCTTAGCGTTGCAGACAGGGTGGGATACGCAGTATTTT. Translating it yields CASSLALQTGWDTQYF.

The rearrangement links TRBV28 to TRBJ1-5, with 10 bases aligning to TRBD1. This CDR3 region has 15 residues. In germline, CDR1 is MDHEN, CDR2 SYDVKM. V trimming: 6 bases; J trimming: 5 bases; junction bases outside the gene matches: 7. The CDR3 DNA reads as TGTGCCAGCAGCCCGCCGGACAGGGGGTATCAGCCCCAGCATTTT. It yields the protein CASSPPDRGYQPQHF.

This chain uses TRBV9 with TRBJ1-2; D may be TRBD1 (6 bases). CDR3 size: 15 residues. The V end lost 5 bases, the J end lost 3 bases, and 17 bases lay between the germline ends. Germline V lookup: CDR1 SGDLS, CDR2 YYNGEE. The CDR3 DNA sequence: TGTGCCAGCAGTCCCACAGGGCGCATAGACTATGGCTACACCTTC. Translated, it gives CASSPTGRIDYGYTF. The variable domain in full, completed from reference TRBV9 and TRBJ1-2, reads DSGVTQTPKHLITATGQRVTLRCSPRSGDLSVYWYQQSLDQGLQFLIQYYNGEERAKGNILERFSAQQFPDLHSELNLSSLELGDSALYFCASSPTGRIDYGYTFGSGTRLTVV.